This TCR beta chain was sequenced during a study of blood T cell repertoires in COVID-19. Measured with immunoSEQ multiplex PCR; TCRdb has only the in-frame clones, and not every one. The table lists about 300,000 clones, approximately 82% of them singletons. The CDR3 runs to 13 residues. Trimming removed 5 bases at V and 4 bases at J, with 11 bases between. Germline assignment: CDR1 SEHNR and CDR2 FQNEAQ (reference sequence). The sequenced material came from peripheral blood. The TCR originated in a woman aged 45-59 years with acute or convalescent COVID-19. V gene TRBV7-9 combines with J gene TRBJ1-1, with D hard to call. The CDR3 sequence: CASSIKPGTEAFF. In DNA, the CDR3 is TGTGCCAGCAGCATAAAACCCGGCACTGAAGCTTTCTTT.